The next 18 T cell receptor beta chains were all read from a single sample in a study of tumor-infiltrating lymphocytes in primary liver carcinoma. Unsorted bulk tissue, roughly 19-34 mg of it, served as the source for co-extraction of RNA and DNA. The researchers produced TCR beta cDNA from roughly 550 ng total RNA with a constant-region primer. A slightly modified ARM-PCR protocol with three nested multiplex PCR rounds produced these TCR beta libraries. For around 11 cycles apiece, the opening two PCR rounds ran with TRBV1-TRBV30 forward primers and a C-beta reverse primer. TCRdb reprocessed the multiplex PCR reads via MiXCR and lists one record per CDR3 protein. The sample has approximately 110,000 distinct CDR3 sequences, 64% seen once. The specimen was liver tumor tissue from sampling region 3. Subset noted: tumor region T3, left-lateral pole. These receptors were taken from a woman aged 60 to 75 with primary liver carcinoma and hepatitis B virus infection.

To note about this clonotype: One junction end disagrees with the germline gene, perhaps due to a read error. The chain carries TRBV4-1 and TRBJ2-7; D is unclear. The CDR3 loop spans 13 amino acids. Looked up from germline, CDR1 is MGHRA and CDR2 is YSYEKL. In nucleotides, the CDR3 is TGCGCCAGCAGTCAAGTTTCATGCGACGAGCAGTACTTC. Translated: CASSQVSCDEQYF.

The V gene is TRBV5-1, the J gene TRBJ2-1; no firm D call. Germline assignment: CDR1 SGHRS and CDR2 YFSETQ. V was clipped by 4 bases and J by 0 bases, with 14 bases between them. The CDR3 contains 16 residues. The CDR3 reads CASSLRSHDSYNEQFF. The CDR3 DNA reads as TGCGCCAGCAGCCTGCGGAGTCACGACTCCTACAATGAGCAGTTCTTC.

This clonotype was recorded only once. The junction departs from the called germline gene at one end, perhaps through a read error. The CDR3, as DNA: TGTGCCAGCGGCTTTAAACAGGCTGAAGCTCTCTTT. It yields the protein CASGFKQAEALF. J is TRBJ1-1 and V is TRBV11-2; D might be TRBD1 (5 bases). From germline, CDR1 is SGHAT and CDR2 FQNNGV. The CDR3 contains 12 residues.

This clonotype has at least ten counts. This chain joins TRBV29-1 and TRBJ2-5, with D perhaps assigned TRBD1 or TRBD2 (6 bases each). The CDR3 is made up of 12 amino acids. The germline CDR1 and CDR2 sequences are SQVTM and ANQGSEA. Trimming removed 4 bases at V and 4 bases at J, with 10 bases between. As DNA, the CDR3 is TGCAGCGTTGGGAGGGGGGCAGAGACCCAGTACTTC. Translating it yields CSVGRGAETQYF.

This clonotype turned up a few times. CDR3: CSASVGTELNSPLHF. The CDR3 nucleotides read TGCAGTGCTAGTGTTGGGACAGAACTAAATTCACCCCTCCACTTT. This chain joins TRBV20-1 and TRBJ1-6, with 7 bases fitting TRBD1. J gave up 7 bases and V 3 bases, and 9 bases lay outside the gene matches. This CDR3 has 15 amino acids. Germline CDR1 reads DFQATT; CDR2 reads SNEGSKA (reference sequence).

This clonotype was counted between two and nine times. The chain is built from TRBV12-3 or TRBV12-4 and TRBJ2-7, with unresolved D. This CDR3 is built from 11 residues. Trimming removed 4 bases at V and 3 bases at J, with 4 bases between. This chain's CDR3 is CASSSNYEQYF. CDR3 nucleotides: TGTGCCAGCAGTTCCAACTACGAGCAGTACTTC.

This clonotype appeared a single time. An end of the junction does not agree with germline; a read error may underlie this. The rearrangement joins TRBV11-2 to TRBJ2-4, with D unclear. CDR1 and CDR2 (germline): SGHAT, FQNNGV. This CDR3 has 12 residues. The CDR3 here is CASGLAGNIQYF. The DNA for the CDR3 is TGTGCCAGCGGCTTAGCAGGAAACATCCAGTACTTC.

This clonotype was counted ten times or more. The CDR3 reads CNRSPGTSGRQAREQFF. CDR3 DNA: TGTAACCGGTCTCCCGGGACTAGCGGGAGGCAGGCCCGCGAGCAGTTCTTC. This rearrangement joins TRBV6-5 to TRBJ2-1, with 15 bases identical to TRBD2. CDR3 size: 17 residues. Germline V gene sequence: CDR1 MNHEY, CDR2 SVGAGI.

This clonotype was detected a few times. A much larger clone differs by one base, so this may be a read error. The chain links TRBV12-3 or TRBV12-4 to TRBJ2-7, with TRBD2 as a possible D gene (5 bases). This CDR3 contains 14 residues. Here the CDR3 reads CANSLFGNSYEQYF. The CDR3 DNA reads as TGTGCCAACAGTTTATTCGGGAACTCCTACGAGCAGTACTTC.

Remarks on this clonotype: A read error may produce the germline difference seen at one junction end. The chain combines TRBV11-2 with TRBJ2-2; tentative D call: TRBD2 (5 bases). Germline loops: CDR1 SGHAT, CDR2 FQNNGV. CDR3 length: 13 residues. The DNA for the CDR3 is TGTACCAGCAGCTTAGATAGGACTGGGGTATTGTTTTTT. This sequence encodes CTSSLDRTGVLFF.

Regarding this clonotype: The junction and the germline gene differ at one end; a read error may be behind it. The chain combines TRBV4-2 with TRBJ2-7; 8 bases map to TRBD1. Germline assignment: CDR1 LGHNA and CDR2 YNFKEQ. This CDR3 is built from 15 residues. The CDR3 DNA follows: TGTGCCAGCAGCCAACATCAGGGGGCGCAAGACGAGCGGTACTTC. Amino acids: CASSQHQGAQDERYF.

In its sample, this clonotype was seen many times. The chain recombines TRBV7-9 with TRBJ2-1, with a tentative D call TRBD2 (5 bases). This CDR3 contains 13 residues. V was trimmed by 8 bases and J by 0 bases, leaving 8 bases between them. CDR1 is SEHNR, CDR2 FQNEAQ, per germline (reference sequence). The CDR3 DNA sequence: TGTGCCAGCCGGGAAGGCTCCTACAATGAGCAGTTCTTC. Amino acids: CASREGSYNEQFF.

Notes on this clonotype: One base away lies a much larger clone, so this may be a sequencing read error. CDR3 DNA sequence: TGTGCCACCACAGGGGATAACAATGGCTACACCTTC. Its translation is CATTGDNNGYTF. The chain employs TRBV10-3 and TRBJ1-2, with 7 bases aligning to TRBD1. Germline V gene sequence: CDR1 ENHRY, CDR2 SYGVKD. The CDR3 is 12 residues long.

This clonotype came up once. This sequence joins TRBV11-1 and TRBJ2-7, with D perhaps being TRBD1 or TRBD2 (5 bases each). CDR1 and CDR2 from the germline V gene are SGHAT and FQDESV (reference sequence). The CDR3 totals 15 residues. Trimming left V 5 bases short and J 10 bases short, with 24 bases between. The CDR3 spells CASSPQTARLRDQYF. As DNA, the CDR3 is TGTGCCAGCAGCCCTCAGACAGCAAGACTACGCGACCAGTACTTC. Combining the CDR3 with reference TRBV11-1 and TRBJ2-7 gives the whole variable domain EAEVAQSPRYKITEKSQAVAFWCDPISGHATLYWYRQILGQGPELLVQFQDESVVDDSQLPKDRFSAERLKGVDSTLKIQPAELGDSAMYLCASSPQTARLRDQYFGPGTRLTVT.

Notes on this clonotype: A much larger clone differs by one base, so this may be a read error. The rearrangement links TRBV10-2 to TRBJ1-1, with D maybe TRBD1 (5 bases). CDR1 and CDR2 from the germline V gene are WSHSY and SAAADI. The CDR3 consists of 13 residues. The CDR3 DNA reads TGCGCCAGGAGTGAGGGACGGCTTATTGAAGCTTTCTTT. Translated: CARSEGRLIEAFF.

A remark on this clonotype: A much larger clonotype is one base distant, so this may be a read error. The conserved closing phenylalanine or tryptophan is absent in this CDR3, likely reflecting a read error. V usage is TRBV10-3 and J usage is TRBJ1-5, with D possibly being TRBD1 (5 bases). This CDR3 is 13 amino acids long. Per the germline V gene, CDR1 is ENHRY and CDR2 is SYGVKD. The ends were cut back, 6 bases at V and 4 bases at J, with 10 bases in the middle. The CDR3 here is CAIRGRTNQPQHS. The DNA of the CDR3 is TGTGCCATCAGGGGGCGTACAAATCAGCCCCAGCATTCT.

This clonotype has just one count. A read error may be the cause here, since a much bigger clone is one base away. Since no conserved phenylalanine or tryptophan closes the CDR3, a read error is the likely cause. The chain recombines TRBV7-9 with TRBJ2-2, with a possible D match to TRBD2 (6 bases). V lost 5 bases to trimming and J lost 7 bases, with 14 bases between them. CDR1 is SEHNR and CDR2 is FQNEAQ in the germline V gene (reference sequence). The CDR3 consists of 14 residues. In DNA form, the CDR3 reads TGTGCCAGCAGCCTAGTGATGGGAGGCGGGGAGCTGTTTTCT. Its protein is CASSLVMGGGELFS.

As for this clonotype: This may come from a read error, since a much larger clone is one base off. J is TRBJ2-7 and V is TRBV5-4, with TRBD2 identical over 11 bases. The CDR3 runs 18 residues. The junction had 17 bases not matched to a gene; V was cut back by 5 bases and J by 4 bases. CDR1 is SGHNT and CDR2 is YYREEE in the germline V gene (reference sequence). The CDR3 protein is CASSFLTLAGATAYEQYF. CDR3 coding DNA: TGTGCCAGCAGTTTCCTGACACTAGCGGGAGCAACAGCTTACGAGCAGTACTTC.